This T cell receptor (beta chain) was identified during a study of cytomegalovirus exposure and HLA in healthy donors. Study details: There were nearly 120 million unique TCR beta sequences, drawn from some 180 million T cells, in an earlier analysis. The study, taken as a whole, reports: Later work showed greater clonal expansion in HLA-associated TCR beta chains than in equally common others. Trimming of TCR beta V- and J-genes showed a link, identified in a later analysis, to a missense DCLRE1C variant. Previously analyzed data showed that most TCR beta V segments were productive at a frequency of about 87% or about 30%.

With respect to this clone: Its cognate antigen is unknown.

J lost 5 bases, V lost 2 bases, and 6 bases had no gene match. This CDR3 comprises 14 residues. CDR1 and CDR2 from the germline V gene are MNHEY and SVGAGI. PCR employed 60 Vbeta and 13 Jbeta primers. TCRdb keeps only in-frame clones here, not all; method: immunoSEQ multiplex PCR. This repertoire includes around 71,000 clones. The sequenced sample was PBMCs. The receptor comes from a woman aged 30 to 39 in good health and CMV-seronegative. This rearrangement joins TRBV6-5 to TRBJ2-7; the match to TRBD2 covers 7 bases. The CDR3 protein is CASSYPGRNNEQYF. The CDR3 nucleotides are TGTGCCAGCAGTTACCCCGGGAGGAACAACGAGCAGTACTTC.